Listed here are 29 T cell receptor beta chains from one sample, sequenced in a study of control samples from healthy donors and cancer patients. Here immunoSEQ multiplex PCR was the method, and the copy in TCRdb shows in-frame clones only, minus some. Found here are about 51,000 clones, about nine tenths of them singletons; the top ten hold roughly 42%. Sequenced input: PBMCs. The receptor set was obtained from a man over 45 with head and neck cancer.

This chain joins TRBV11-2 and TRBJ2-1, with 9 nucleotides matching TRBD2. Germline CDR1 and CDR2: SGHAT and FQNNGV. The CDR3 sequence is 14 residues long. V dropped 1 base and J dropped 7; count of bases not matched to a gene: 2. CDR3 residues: CASSLGLAENEQFF. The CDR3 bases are TGTGCCAGCAGCTTAGGACTAGCGGAGAATGAGCAGTTCTTC.

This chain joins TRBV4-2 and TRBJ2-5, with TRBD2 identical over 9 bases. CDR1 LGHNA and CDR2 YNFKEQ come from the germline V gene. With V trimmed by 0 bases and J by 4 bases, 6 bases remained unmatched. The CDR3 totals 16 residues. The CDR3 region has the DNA TGTGCCAGCAGCCAAGAGGGTAGCGGGAGAGGAGAGACCCAGTACTTC. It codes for CASSQEGSGRGETQYF.

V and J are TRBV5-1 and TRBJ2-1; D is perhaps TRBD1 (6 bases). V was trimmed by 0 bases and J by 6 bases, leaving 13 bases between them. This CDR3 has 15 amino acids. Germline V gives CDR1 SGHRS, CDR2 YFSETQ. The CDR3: CASSLALGAGNEQFF. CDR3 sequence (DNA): TGCGCCAGCAGCTTGGCTTTGGGGGCGGGCAATGAGCAGTTCTTC.

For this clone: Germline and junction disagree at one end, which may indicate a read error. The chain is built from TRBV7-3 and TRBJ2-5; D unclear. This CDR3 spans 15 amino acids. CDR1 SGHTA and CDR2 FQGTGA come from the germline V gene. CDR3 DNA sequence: TGTGCCAGCAGCCTAACCCCGCTCCCCCAAGAGACCCAGTACTTC. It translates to CASSLTPLPQETQYF.

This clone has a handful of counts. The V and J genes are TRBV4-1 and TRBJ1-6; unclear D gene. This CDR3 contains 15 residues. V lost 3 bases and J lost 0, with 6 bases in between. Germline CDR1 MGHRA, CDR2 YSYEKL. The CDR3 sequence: CASSQHSSYNSPLHF. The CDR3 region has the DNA TGCGCCAGCAGCCAGCATAGCTCCTATAATTCACCCCTCCACTTT.

The CDR3 region has the DNA TGTGCCAGCAAGACGAACACCGGGGAGCTGTTTTTT. This sequence encodes CASKTNTGELFF. J is TRBJ2-2 and V is TRBV28; D is unresolved. The V gene's germline CDR1 is MDHEN and CDR2 SYDVKM. This CDR3 spans 12 amino acids. Trimming stripped 7 bases from V and 0 bases from J, with 3 bases between. The variable domain in full, completed from reference TRBV28 and TRBJ2-2, reads DVKVTQSSRYLVKRTGEKVFLECVQDMDHENMFWYRQDPGLGLRLIYFSYDVKMKEKGDIPEGYSVSREKKERFSLILESASTNQTSMYLCASKTNTGELFFGEGSRLTVL.

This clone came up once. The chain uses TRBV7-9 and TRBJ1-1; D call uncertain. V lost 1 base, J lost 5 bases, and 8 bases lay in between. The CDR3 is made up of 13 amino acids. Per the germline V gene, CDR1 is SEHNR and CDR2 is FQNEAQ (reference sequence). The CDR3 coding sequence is TGTGCCAGCAGCTTAGTCAGTTCTACTGAAGCTTTCTTT. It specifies CASSLVSSTEAFF.

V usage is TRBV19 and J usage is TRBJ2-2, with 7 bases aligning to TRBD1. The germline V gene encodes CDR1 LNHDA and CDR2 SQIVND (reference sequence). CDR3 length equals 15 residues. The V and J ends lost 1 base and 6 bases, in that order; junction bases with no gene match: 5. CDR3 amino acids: CASSIARGRAGELFF. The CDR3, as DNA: TGTGCCAGTAGTATAGCGAGGGGGCGAGCCGGGGAGCTGTTTTTT.

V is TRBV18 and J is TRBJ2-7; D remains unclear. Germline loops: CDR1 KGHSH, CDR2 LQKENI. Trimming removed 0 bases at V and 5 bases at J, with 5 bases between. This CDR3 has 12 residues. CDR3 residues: CASSPPGHEQYF. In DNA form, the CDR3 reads TGTGCCAGCTCACCACCCGGGCACGAGCAGTACTTC.

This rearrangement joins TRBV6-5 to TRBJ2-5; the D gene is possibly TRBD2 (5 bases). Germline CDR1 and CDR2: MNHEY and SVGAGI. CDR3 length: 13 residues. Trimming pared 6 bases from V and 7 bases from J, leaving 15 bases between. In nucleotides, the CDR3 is TGTGCCAGCAGAGGACTGACTCCTGGGACCCAGTACTTC. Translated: CASRGLTPGTQYF.

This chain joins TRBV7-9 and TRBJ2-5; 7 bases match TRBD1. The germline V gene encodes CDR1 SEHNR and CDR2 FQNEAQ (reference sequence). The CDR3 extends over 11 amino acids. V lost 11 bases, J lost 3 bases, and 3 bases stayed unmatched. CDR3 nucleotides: TGTGCCTACGACAGGGAAGAGACCCAGTACTTC. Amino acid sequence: CAYDREETQYF. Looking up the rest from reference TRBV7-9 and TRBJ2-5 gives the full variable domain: DTGVSQNPRHKITKRGQNVTFRCDPISEHNRLYWYRQTLGQGPEFLTYFQNEAQLEKSRLLSDRFSAERPKGSFSTLEIQRTEQGDSAMYLCAYDREETQYFGPGTRLLVL.

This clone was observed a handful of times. The CDR3 region is CASSLAGGREQFF. CDR3 DNA: TGTGCCAGCAGCTTAGCGGGAGGGCGAGAGCAGTTCTTC. The rearrangement links TRBV7-8 to TRBJ2-1; 7 positions match TRBD2. Germline V lookup: CDR1 SGHVS, CDR2 FQNEAQ. After removal of 0 bases from V and 10 bases from J, the junction contained 3 bases not matched to a gene. There are 13 residues in the CDR3.

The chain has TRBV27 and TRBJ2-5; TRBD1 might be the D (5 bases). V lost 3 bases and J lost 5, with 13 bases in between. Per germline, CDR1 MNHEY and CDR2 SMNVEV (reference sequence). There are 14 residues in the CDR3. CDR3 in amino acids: CASSFQGSLETQYF. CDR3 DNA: TGTGCCAGCAGTTTTCAGGGTTCCTTGGAGACCCAGTACTTC.

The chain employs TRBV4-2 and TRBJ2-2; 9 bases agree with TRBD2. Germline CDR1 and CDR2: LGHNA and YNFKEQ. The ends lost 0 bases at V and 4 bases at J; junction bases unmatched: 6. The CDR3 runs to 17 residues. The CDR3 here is CASSQESSGTRTGELFF. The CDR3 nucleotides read TGTGCCAGCAGCCAAGAGTCTAGCGGGACTCGCACCGGGGAGCTGTTTTTT.

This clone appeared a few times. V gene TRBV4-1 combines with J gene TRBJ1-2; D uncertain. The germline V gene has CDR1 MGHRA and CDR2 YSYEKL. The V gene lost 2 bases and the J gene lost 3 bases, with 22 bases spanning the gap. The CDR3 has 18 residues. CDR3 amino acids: CASSQPPAGMYSHYGYTF. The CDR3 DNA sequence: TGCGCCAGCAGCCAACCGCCGGCGGGAATGTACTCCCACTATGGCTACACCTTC.

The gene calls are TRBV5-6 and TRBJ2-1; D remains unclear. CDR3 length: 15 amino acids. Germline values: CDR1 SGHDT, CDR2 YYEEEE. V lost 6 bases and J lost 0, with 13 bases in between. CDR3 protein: CASTLTRVSYNEQFF. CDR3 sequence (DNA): TGTGCCAGCACCCTAACACGTGTCTCCTACAATGAGCAGTTCTTC. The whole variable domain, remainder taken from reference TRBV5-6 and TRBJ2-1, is DAGVTQSPTHLIKTRGQQVTLRCSPKSGHDTVSWYQQALGQGPQFIFQYYEEEERQRGNFPDRFSGHQFPNYSSELNVNALLLGDSALYLCASTLTRVSYNEQFFGPGTRLTVL.

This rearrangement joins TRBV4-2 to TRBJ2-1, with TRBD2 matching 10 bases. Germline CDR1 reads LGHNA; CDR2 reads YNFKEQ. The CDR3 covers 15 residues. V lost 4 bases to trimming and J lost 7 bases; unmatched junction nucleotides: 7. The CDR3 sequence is CASSPLAGDANEQFF. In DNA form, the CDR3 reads TGTGCCAGCAGCCCCCTAGCGGGAGATGCGAATGAGCAGTTCTTC.

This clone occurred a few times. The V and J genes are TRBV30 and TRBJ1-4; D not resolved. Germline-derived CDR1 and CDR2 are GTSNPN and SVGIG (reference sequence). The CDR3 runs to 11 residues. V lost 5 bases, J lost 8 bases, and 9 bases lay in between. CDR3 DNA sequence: TGTGCCTGGGGAATTAGGGAAAAACTGTTTTTT. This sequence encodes CAWGIREKLFF.

CDR3 nucleotide sequence: TGCGCCAGCGCCACCCAAACTGACGAGCAGTTCTTC. Its translation: CASATQTDEQFF. The V gene is TRBV5-1, the J gene TRBJ2-1; no reliable D call. The CDR3 sequence is 12 residues long. The germline V and J ends were trimmed by 7 bases and 10 bases, with 15 bases remaining between them. Germline CDR1 is SGHRS and CDR2 is YFSETQ.

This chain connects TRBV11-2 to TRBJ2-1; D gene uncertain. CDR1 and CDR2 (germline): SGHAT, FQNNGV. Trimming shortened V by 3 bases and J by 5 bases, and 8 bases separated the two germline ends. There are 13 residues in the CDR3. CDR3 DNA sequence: TGTGCCAGCAGCTTTTGGCGGAACAATGAGCAGTTCTTC. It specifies CASSFWRNNEQFF.

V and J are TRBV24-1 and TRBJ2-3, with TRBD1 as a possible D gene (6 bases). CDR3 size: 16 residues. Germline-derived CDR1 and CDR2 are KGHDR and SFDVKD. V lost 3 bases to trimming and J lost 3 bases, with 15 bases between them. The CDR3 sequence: CATSDPQGGGTDTQYF. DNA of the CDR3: TGTGCCACCAGTGATCCCCAAGGGGGTGGGACAGATACGCAGTATTTT.

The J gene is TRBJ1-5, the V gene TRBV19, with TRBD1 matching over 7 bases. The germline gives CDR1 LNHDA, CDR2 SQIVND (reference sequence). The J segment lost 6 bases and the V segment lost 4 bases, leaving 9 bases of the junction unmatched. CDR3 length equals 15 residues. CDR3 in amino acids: CASSKDRLFGQPQHF. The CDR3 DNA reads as TGTGCCAGTAGTAAGGACAGGCTTTTTGGTCAGCCCCAGCATTTT.

The CDR3 loop is CASRLDGTGGSPLHF. In DNA form, the CDR3 reads TGTGCCAGCAGACTGGACGGGACAGGGGGTTCACCCCTCCACTTT. This chain joins TRBV27 and TRBJ1-6; 11 bases are a match to TRBD1. This CDR3 spans 15 amino acids. J was trimmed by 9 bases and V by 6 bases; bases with no gene match: 7. Germline lookup yields CDR1 MNHEY and CDR2 SMNVEV (reference sequence).

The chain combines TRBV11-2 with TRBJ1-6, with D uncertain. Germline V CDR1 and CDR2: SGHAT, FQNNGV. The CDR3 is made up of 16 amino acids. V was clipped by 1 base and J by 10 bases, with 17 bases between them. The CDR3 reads CASSLGWTELKSPLHF. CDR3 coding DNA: TGTGCCAGCAGCTTAGGGTGGACCGAGTTGAAATCACCCCTCCACTTT.

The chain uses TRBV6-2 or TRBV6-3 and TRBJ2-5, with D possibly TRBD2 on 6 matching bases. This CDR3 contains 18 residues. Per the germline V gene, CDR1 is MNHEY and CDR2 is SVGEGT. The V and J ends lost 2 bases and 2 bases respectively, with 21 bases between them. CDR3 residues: CASSYGLSFGLAQETQYF. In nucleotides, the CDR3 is TGTGCCAGCAGTTACGGGCTGTCTTTCGGGCTAGCGCAAGAGACCCAGTACTTC.

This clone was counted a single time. As DNA, the CDR3 is TGTGCCAGCAGCCGGATGAGGACAGGGGCTGGAAACACCATATATTTT. Translating gives CASSRMRTGAGNTIYF. The chain recombines TRBV2 with TRBJ1-3; TRBD1 agrees at 9 bases. With 6 bases clipped from V and 2 bases from J, the junction kept 8 bases outside the gene matches. Looked up from germline, CDR1 is SNHLY and CDR2 is FYNNEI. The CDR3 runs 16 residues.

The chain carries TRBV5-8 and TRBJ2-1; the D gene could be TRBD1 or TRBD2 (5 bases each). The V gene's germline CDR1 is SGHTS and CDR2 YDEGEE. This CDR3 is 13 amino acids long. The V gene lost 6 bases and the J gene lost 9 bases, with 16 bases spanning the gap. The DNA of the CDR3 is TGTGCCAGCACCCCGTGGGACGCGGGTGAGCAGTTCTTC. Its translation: CASTPWDAGEQFF. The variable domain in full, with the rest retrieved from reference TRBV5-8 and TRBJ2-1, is EAGVTQSPTHLIKTRGQQATLRCSPISGHTSVYWYQQALGLGLQFLLWYDEGEERNRGNFPPRFSGRQFPNYSSELNVNALELEDSALYLCASTPWDAGEQFFGPGTRLTVL.

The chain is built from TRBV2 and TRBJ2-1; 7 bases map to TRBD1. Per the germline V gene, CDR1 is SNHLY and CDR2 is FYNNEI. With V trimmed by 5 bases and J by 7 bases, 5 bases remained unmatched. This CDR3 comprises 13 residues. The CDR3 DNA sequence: TGTGCCAGCAGTCCCGACAGGGTAAATGAGCAGTTCTTC. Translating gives CASSPDRVNEQFF.

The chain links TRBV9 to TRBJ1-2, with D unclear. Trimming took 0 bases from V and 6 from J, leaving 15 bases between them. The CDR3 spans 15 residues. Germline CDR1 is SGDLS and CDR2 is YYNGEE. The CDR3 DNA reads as TGTGCCAGCAGCGTAGATTCTGGGGAGGCTCATGGCTACACCTTC. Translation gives CASSVDSGEAHGYTF.